Each of the 18 T cell receptor beta chains below was sequenced from the same sample in a study of blood T cell repertoires in COVID-19. Clones were sequenced by immunoSEQ multiplex PCR, and TCRdb holds only the in-frame ones, with some missing. Here the sample spans roughly 120,000 clones, about nine tenths being singletons. Specimen: peripheral blood. The receptors derive from a human donor in a cohort sampled during active COVID-19.

The CDR3, as DNA: TGTGCCAGCAGTGTTACACGACTAGCGGGAGGCACAGATACGCAGTATTTT. Its translation: CASSVTRLAGGTDTQYF. The V call is TRBV6-1, the J call TRBJ2-3; 12 bases are shared with TRBD2. V was clipped by 4 bases and J by 1 base; unmatched bases: 6. Germline CDR1 and CDR2: MNHNS and SASEGT. The CDR3 covers 17 residues.

The chain carries TRBV6-1 and TRBJ2-4, with 7 bases aligning to TRBD1. Germline V gene data show CDR1 as MNHNS and CDR2 as SASEGT. The J segment lost 0 bases and the V segment lost 4 bases, leaving 6 bases of the junction unmatched. This CDR3 comprises 16 residues. The CDR3 region has the DNA TGTGCCAGCAGTGGAGGACAGGCACTAGCCAAAAACATTCAGTACTTC. This sequence encodes CASSGGQALAKNIQYF.

As DNA, the CDR3 is TGTGCCAGCAGTTCCCTAACGCCATGGGACAGGGGGCGGTATGACTATGGCTACACCTTC. It translates to CASSSLTPWDRGRYDYGYTF. The gene calls are TRBV27 and TRBJ1-2, with 12 bases matching TRBD1. The CDR3 has 20 residues. V shed 4 bases and J 3 bases; nucleotides not matched to a gene: 18. Germline assignment: CDR1 MNHEY and CDR2 SMNVEV (reference sequence).

V and J are TRBV3-1 (or the pseudogene TRBV3-2) and TRBJ1-2; D may be TRBD1 (5 bases). Trimming left V 6 bases short and J 6 bases short, with 17 bases between. The germline V gene encodes CDR1 LGHDT and CDR2 YNNKEL (reference sequence). CDR3 length: 14 residues. The CDR3 DNA sequence: TGTGCCAGCAGTCCCGCGTCCAGGGTTAATGGCTACACCTTC. This encodes CASSPASRVNGYTF.

The J gene is TRBJ2-2, the V gene TRBV28, with TRBD2 matching over 14 bases. In germline, CDR1 is MDHEN, CDR2 SYDVKM. V was pared by 5 bases and J by 7 bases, with 12 bases of the junction left unmatched. This CDR3 is built from 18 residues. CDR3: CASSPTGLAGDFGGELFF. In DNA, the CDR3 is TGTGCCAGCAGTCCCACGGGACTAGCGGGAGACTTTGGCGGGGAGCTGTTTTTT.

The rearrangement links TRBV11-3 to TRBJ1-6; TRBD1 might be the D (5 bases). The CDR3 has 15 residues. The V end was cut by 5 bases, the J end by 5 bases, with 13 bases between. Germline-derived CDR1 and CDR2 are SGHNT and YENEEA. CDR3 DNA: TGTGCCAGCAGCCAGGTGGACACTAATAATTCACCCCTCCACTTT. Protein sequence: CASSQVDTNNSPLHF.

The CDR3, as DNA: TGTGCCAGCAGCCCCCCGGGGGGGGTCGGCTACACCTTC. Protein: CASSPPGGVGYTF. The chain has TRBV11-3 and TRBJ1-2; D is perhaps TRBD1 (5 bases). V was cut by 5 bases and J by 8 bases, with 15 bases left in between. CDR3 length: 13 residues. Germline-derived CDR1 and CDR2 are SGHNT and YENEEA.

The V and J genes are TRBV5-5 and TRBJ2-2, with D unresolved. The CDR3 runs 15 residues. V was trimmed by 0 bases and J by 0 bases, leaving 6 bases between them. Germline V CDR1 and CDR2: SGHKS, YYEKEE (reference sequence). The CDR3 region is CASSLEFANTGELFF. The DNA for the CDR3 is TGTGCCAGCAGCTTGGAATTCGCGAACACCGGGGAGCTGTTTTTT.

The chain uses TRBV6-5 and TRBJ2-3, with D perhaps matching TRBD2 (7 bases). V lost 6 bases and J 5 bases, leaving 18 bases between the germline ends. This CDR3 is built from 15 residues. Germline V gene data show CDR1 as MNHEY and CDR2 as SVGAGI. The CDR3 sequence is CASREPGGAVDTQYF. The DNA for the CDR3 is TGTGCCAGCAGAGAGCCGGGGGGCGCCGTAGATACGCAGTATTTT.

The V and J genes are TRBV28 and TRBJ1-4, with 10 bases aligning to TRBD1. The CDR3 is made up of 17 amino acids. With V trimmed by 3 bases and J by 1 base, 5 bases remained unmatched. The germline gives CDR1 MDHEN, CDR2 SYDVKM. The CDR3 sequence is CASSFMGQGRTNEKLFF. CDR3 bases: TGTGCCAGCAGTTTTATGGGACAGGGGAGAACTAATGAAAAACTGTTTTTT.

The chain combines TRBV6-5 with TRBJ1-1; maybe TRBD1 (5 bases). V lost 2 bases, J lost 1 base, and 11 bases lay in between. The CDR3 has 15 residues. Per germline, CDR1 MNHEY and CDR2 SVGAGI. The CDR3 nucleotides read TGTGCCAGCAGTTACGCGACAGAGAGGAACACTGAAGCTTTCTTT. Its protein is CASSYATERNTEAFF.

V and J are TRBV20-1 and TRBJ2-3; TRBD2 might be the D (6 bases). The CDR3 length is 14 residues. Per the germline V gene, CDR1 is DFQATT and CDR2 is SNEGSKA (reference sequence). The V end lost 6 bases, the J end lost 2 bases, and 15 bases lay between the germline ends. CDR3 in amino acids: CSASGGLFTDTQYF. The DNA for the CDR3 is TGCAGTGCGAGTGGGGGACTGTTCACAGATACGCAGTATTTT.

The chain links TRBV6-4 to TRBJ2-2; 9 bases align to TRBD1. V gave up 4 bases and J gave up 4 bases; unmatched junction bases: 7. Germline CDR1 is MRHNA and CDR2 is SNTAGT. The CDR3 length is 16 residues. Here the CDR3 DNA reads TGTGCCAGCAGTGCCCTACAGGGGGCGGGCACCGGGGAGCTGTTTTTT. It encodes CASSALQGAGTGELFF.

The chain joins TRBV11-2 to TRBJ2-7, with 9 bases lining up with TRBD1. This CDR3 spans 14 amino acids. V trimming: 5 bases; J trimming: 3 bases; junction bases outside the gene matches: 5. Germline-derived CDR1 and CDR2 are SGHAT and FQNNGV. In DNA, the CDR3 is TGTGCCAGCAGCCTCCGGGACAGGGTCTACGAGCAGTACTTC. Encoded protein: CASSLRDRVYEQYF.

The J gene is TRBJ2-3, the V gene TRBV29-1; possibly TRBD1 for D (6 bases). CDR1 is SQVTM, CDR2 ANQGSEA, per germline. The CDR3 is 14 amino acids. The ends were cut back, 6 bases at V and 2 bases at J, with 15 bases in the middle. The CDR3 DNA follows: TGCAGCGTGATAGACAGGATTCACACAGATACGCAGTATTTT. Encoded protein: CSVIDRIHTDTQYF.

The J gene is TRBJ2-7, the V gene TRBV5-1; 7 bases align to TRBD1. This CDR3 spans 13 amino acids. Germline CDR1 reads SGHRS; CDR2 reads YFSETQ. After removal of 4 bases from V and 3 bases from J, the junction contained 4 bases not matched to a gene. In DNA form, the CDR3 reads TGCGCCAGCAGCACGGGACAGAGCTACGAGCAGTACTTC. Residues: CASSTGQSYEQYF.

The J gene is TRBJ2-3, the V gene TRBV27, with D maybe TRBD2 (5 bases). This CDR3 has 11 residues. The ends were cut back, 9 bases at V and 3 bases at J, with 7 bases in the middle. CDR1 is MNHEY, CDR2 SMNVEV, per germline (reference sequence). The CDR3 loop is CASRGTDTQYF. CDR3 nucleotide sequence: TGTGCCAGTCGAGGGACAGATACGCAGTATTTT.

This rearrangement joins TRBV28 to TRBJ2-5; D may be TRBD2 (7 bases). CDR1 and CDR2 (germline): MDHEN, SYDVKM. The CDR3 loop spans 12 amino acids. V shed 5 bases and J shed 5 bases, with 9 bases lying between them. The CDR3 DNA reads TGTGCCAGCAGTGAGGGGGGGGAGACCCAGTACTTC. It codes for CASSEGGETQYF.